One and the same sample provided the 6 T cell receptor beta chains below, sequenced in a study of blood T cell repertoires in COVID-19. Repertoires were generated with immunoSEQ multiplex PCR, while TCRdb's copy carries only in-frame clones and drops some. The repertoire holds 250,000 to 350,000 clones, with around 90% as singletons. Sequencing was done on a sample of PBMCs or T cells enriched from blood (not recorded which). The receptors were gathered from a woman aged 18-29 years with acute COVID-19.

The CDR3 coding sequence is TGTGCCAGCAGTTTGGGGGGGCGAGTGAACACTGAAGCTTTCTTT. As protein: CASSLGGRVNTEAFF. The gene calls are TRBV28 and TRBJ1-1; D is possibly TRBD1 (6 bases). This CDR3 spans 15 amino acids. The V end was cut by 3 bases, the J end by 0 bases, with 11 bases between. The germline V gene has CDR1 MDHEN and CDR2 SYDVKM.

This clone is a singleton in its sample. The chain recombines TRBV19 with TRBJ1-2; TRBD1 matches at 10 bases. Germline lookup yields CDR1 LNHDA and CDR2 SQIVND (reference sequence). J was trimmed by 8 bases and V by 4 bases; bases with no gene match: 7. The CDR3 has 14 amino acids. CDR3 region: CASSTPGQGKGYTF. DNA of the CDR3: TGTGCCAGTAGTACCCCGGGACAGGGGAAAGGCTACACCTTC.

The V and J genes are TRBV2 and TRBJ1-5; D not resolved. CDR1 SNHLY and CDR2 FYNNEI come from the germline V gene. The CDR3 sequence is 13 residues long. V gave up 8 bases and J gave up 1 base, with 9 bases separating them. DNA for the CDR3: TGTGCCAGCGGGAGGGAGAGCAATCAGCCCCAGCATTTT. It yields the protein CASGRESNQPQHF. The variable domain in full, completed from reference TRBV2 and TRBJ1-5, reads EPEVTQTPSHQVTQMGQEVILRCVPISNHLYFYWYRQILGQKVEFLVSFYNNEISEKSEIFDDQFSVERPDGSNFTLKIRSTKLEDSAMYFCASGRESNQPQHFGDGTRLSIL.

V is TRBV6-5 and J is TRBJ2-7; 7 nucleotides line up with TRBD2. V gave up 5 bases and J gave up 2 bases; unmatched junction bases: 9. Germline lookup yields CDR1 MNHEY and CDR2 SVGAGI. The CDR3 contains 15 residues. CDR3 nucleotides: TGTGCCAGCAGTCACCAAGCGGGACGTCCCTACGAGCAGTACTTC. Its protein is CASSHQAGRPYEQYF.

The DNA for the CDR3 is TGCAGTGCTAGTCTCGGGGGGTTCAGTGCAACAGATACGCAGTATTTT. It specifies CSASLGGFSATDTQYF. The chain links TRBV20-1 to TRBJ2-3, with TRBD2 identical over 7 bases. This CDR3 contains 16 residues. Per the germline V gene, CDR1 is DFQATT and CDR2 is SNEGSKA (reference sequence). V lost 3 bases to trimming and J lost 3 bases; unmatched junction nucleotides: 12.

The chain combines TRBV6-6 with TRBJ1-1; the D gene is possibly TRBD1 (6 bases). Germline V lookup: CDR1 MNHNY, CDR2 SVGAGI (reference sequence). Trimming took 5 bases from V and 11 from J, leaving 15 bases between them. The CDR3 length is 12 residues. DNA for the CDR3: TGTGCCAGCAGTCCGTACAGGGCCGAGGCTTTCTTT. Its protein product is CASSPYRAEAFF.